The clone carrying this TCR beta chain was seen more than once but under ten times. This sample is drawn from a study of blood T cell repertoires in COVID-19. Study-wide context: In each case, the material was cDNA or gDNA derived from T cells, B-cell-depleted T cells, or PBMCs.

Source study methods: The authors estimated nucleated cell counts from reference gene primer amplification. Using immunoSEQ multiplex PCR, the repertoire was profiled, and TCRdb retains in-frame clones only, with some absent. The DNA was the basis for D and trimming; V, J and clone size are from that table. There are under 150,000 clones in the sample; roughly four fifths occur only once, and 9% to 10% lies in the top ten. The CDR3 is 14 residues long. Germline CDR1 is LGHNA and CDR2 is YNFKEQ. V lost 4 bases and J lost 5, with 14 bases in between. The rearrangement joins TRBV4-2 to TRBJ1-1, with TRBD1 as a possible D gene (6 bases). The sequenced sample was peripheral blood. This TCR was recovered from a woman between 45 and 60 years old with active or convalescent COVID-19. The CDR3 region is CASSPVTGHTEAFF. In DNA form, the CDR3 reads TGTGCCAGCAGCCCTGTAACAGGGCATACTGAAGCTTTCTTT.